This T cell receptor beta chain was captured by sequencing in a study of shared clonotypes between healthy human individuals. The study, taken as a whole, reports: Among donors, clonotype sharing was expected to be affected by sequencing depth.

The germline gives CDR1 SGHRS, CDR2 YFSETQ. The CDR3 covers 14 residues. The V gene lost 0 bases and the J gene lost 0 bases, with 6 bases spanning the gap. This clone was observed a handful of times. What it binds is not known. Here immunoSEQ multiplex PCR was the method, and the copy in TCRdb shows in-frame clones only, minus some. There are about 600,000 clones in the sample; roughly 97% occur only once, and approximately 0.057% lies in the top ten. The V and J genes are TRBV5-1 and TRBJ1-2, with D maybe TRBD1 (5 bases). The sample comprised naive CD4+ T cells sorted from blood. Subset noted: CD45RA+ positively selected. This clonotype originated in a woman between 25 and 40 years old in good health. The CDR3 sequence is CASSLGQPNYGYTF. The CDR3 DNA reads TGCGCCAGCAGCTTGGGACAGCCTAACTATGGCTACACCTTC.